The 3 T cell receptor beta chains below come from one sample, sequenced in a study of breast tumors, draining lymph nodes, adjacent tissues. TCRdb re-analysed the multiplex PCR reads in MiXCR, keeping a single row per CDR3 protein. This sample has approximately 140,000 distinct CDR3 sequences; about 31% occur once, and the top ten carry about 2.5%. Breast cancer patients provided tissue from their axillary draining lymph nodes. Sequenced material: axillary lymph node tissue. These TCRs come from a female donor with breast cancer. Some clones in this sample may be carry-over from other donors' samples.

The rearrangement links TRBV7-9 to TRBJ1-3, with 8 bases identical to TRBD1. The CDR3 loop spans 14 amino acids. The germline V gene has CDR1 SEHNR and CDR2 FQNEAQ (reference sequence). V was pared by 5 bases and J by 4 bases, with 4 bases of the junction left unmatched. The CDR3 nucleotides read TGTGCCAGCAGCAGGACAGGGCCCGGAAACACCATATATTTT. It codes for CASSRTGPGNTIYF.

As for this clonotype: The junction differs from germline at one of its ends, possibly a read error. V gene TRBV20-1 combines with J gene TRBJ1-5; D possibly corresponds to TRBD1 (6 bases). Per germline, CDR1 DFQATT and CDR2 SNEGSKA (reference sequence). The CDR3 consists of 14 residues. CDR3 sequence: CSARRAGARQPQHF. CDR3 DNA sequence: TGTAGTGCTAGACGGGCGGGGGCTAGGCAGCCCCAGCATTTT.

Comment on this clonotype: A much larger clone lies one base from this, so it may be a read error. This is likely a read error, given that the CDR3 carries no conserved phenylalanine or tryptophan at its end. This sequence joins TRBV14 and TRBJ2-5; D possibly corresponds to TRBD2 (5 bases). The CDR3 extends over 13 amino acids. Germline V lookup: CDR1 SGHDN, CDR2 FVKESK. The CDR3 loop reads CANSLEVAVRQYS. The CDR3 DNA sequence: TGTGCCAACAGCCTGGAGGTGGCGGTGAGGCAGTACTCC.